This T cell receptor beta chain was recorded in a study of blood T cell repertoires in COVID-19. Study-wide background: PBMCs, B-cell-depleted T cells, or T cells were the source of the cDNA or gDNA that made up the material.

CDR1 and CDR2 (germline): SEHNR, FQNEAQ (reference sequence). The V gene lost 8 bases and the J gene lost 7 bases, with 20 bases spanning the gap. The CDR3 contains 15 residues. Only in-frame clones appear in the TCRdb table, and some are missing; sequencing was by immunoSEQ multiplex PCR. The sample lists roughly 220,000 clones; 84% were seen once. The chain has TRBV7-9 and TRBJ1-4, with D maybe TRBD1 (6 bases). Source material: peripheral blood. The receptor's source is a middle-aged woman who had recovered from COVID-19. In DNA form, the CDR3 reads TGTGCCAGCCAACCAGGGATGGGGGCAGGTGAAAAACTGTTTTTT. As protein: CASQPGMGAGEKLFF.